This T cell receptor (beta chain) is from a study of graft-versus-host responses after intestinal transplantation. Across the whole study: Recipients obtained multivisceral, liver-intestinal, or isolated intestinal transplants. Every one of the recipients received anti-thymocyte globulin induction and afterwards took tacrolimus and steroids for about 3 years.

Comment on this clone: Its antigen is not identified.

Study results and caveats: Maximum circulating GvH clone levels tracked with early post-transplant HvG decreases. Where graft-donor T cell macrochimerism was present, patients had high graft-versus-host to host-versus-graft clonal ratios in allografts.

Using immunoSEQ multiplex PCR, the repertoire was profiled, and TCRdb retains in-frame clones only, with some absent. The repertoire holds around 110,000 clones, with approximately 93% as singletons. The source of this sequence is a human donor who was the organ donor for an intestinal transplant. The source material was unstimulated CD8+ T cells sorted from spleen or lymph node cells, sampled before transplant.

CDR3 loop: CASRDTGSDEQYF. The CDR3 DNA reads TGTGCCAGCAGGGATACAGGGTCGGACGAGCAGTACTTC. This chain joins TRBV5-4 and TRBJ2-7; D might be TRBD1 (6 bases). V lost 5 bases and J lost 5, with 14 bases in between. The CDR3 is made up of 13 amino acids. Germline V gives CDR1 SGHNT, CDR2 YYREEE (reference sequence).